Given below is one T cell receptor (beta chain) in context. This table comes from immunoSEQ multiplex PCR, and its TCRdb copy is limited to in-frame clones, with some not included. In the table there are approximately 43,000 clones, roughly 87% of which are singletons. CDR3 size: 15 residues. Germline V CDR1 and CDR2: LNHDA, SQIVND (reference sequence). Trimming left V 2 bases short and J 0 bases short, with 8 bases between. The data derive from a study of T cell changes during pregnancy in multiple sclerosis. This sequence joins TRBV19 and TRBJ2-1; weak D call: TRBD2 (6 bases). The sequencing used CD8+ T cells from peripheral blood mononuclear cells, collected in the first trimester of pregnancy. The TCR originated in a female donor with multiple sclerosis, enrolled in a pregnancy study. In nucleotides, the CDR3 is TGTGCCAGTAGTATATTCGGGAGCTCCTACAATGAGCAGTTCTTC. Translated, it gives CASSIFGSSYNEQFF.